This entry concerns a single T cell receptor (beta chain). The repertoire was sequenced with immunoSEQ multiplex PCR; TCRdb's copy has only in-frame clones and lacks some. The sample lists 200,000 to 300,000 clones; 89% were seen once. This record comes from a study of blood T cell repertoires in COVID-19. The receptor was derived from a woman aged 25 to 39 with acute COVID-19. The sample taken for sequencing was PBMCs or T cells enriched from blood (not recorded which).

CDR3 nucleotides: TGTGCCAGCAGCCCTCGGGGGGGCGAAGGATCACCCCTCCACTTT. Residues: CASSPRGGEGSPLHF. The V gene is TRBV7-9, the J gene TRBJ1-6, with a tentative D call TRBD1 (6 bases). The CDR3 runs to 15 residues. Per germline, CDR1 SEHNR and CDR2 FQNEAQ (reference sequence). Trimming shortened V by 5 bases and J by 10 bases, and 18 bases separated the two germline ends. Full variable domain (missing parts from reference TRBV7-9 and TRBJ1-6): DTGVSQNPRHKITKRGQNVTFRCDPISEHNRLYWYRQTLGQGPEFLTYFQNEAQLEKSRLLSDRFSAERPKGSFSTLEIQRTEQGDSAMYLCASSPRGGEGSPLHFGNGTRLTVT.